This T cell receptor beta chain was observed in a study of beta chain features in type 1 diabetes. Whole-study findings and limits: TCRB CDR3s from Type 1 diabetes patients were moderately but significantly shorter in all four CD4+ subsets.

The V end lost 1 base, the J end lost 7 bases, and 5 bases lay between the germline ends. Germline loops: CDR1 DFQATT, CDR2 SNEGSKA (reference sequence). The CDR3 consists of 11 residues. As to this clone: Its cognate antigen is unknown. The same CDR3 arises from other DNA sequences in this sample as well.

Donors underwent one heparinised blood draw, about 110 mL on average. Expressed TCRB transcripts were sequenced because the entire RNA isolate underwent reverse transcription. Sequencing used immunoSEQ multiplex PCR; TCRdb keeps in-frame clones, though not all of them. The table shows around 430,000 clones, with roughly 30% occurring only once. The sequence derives from a man aged 18 to 30 in good health. The genes are TRBV20-1 and TRBJ2-1; D is undetermined. The sequenced sample was naive CD4+ T cells from blood. Written as DNA, the CDR3 is TGCAGTGCTAGAGTCGTGAATGAGCAGTTCTTC. It yields the protein CSARVVNEQFF.